This T cell receptor (beta chain) was observed in a study of T-cell memory formation after mild COVID-19. Background on the study: TCR clusters largely stayed donor specific.

In its sample, this clonotype was seen a few times. The antigen is not known. Study-level points and caveats: Some responding clones appeared in pre-infection memory, suggesting cross-reactive memory joined.

Researchers used 5'RACE with constant-segment primers to make TCR alpha and TCR beta cDNA libraries that carry sample barcodes and UMIs. TCRdb independently ran MiXCR on the 5' RACE reads; one entry per CDR3 protein. Seen here are hundreds of thousands of distinct CDR3 sequences, 15% to 20% observed once, and the top ten hold under 25%. The CDR3 covers 14 residues. Trimming removed 5 bases from V and 2 bases from J, with 10 bases in between. The specimen was PBMCs or a T cell subset sorted from them (not recorded which). The rearrangement joins TRBV12-3 or TRBV12-4 to TRBJ2-1; weak D call: TRBD2 (6 bases). The clonotype comes from a man between 18 and 35 years old who had mild COVID-19 (a few samples of this study predate the infection). Cell type and time point are not known. CDR3 amino acids: CASSPSGAYNEQFF. CDR3 in DNA: TGTGCCAGCAGTCCCTCGGGGGCCTACAATGAGCAGTTCTTC.